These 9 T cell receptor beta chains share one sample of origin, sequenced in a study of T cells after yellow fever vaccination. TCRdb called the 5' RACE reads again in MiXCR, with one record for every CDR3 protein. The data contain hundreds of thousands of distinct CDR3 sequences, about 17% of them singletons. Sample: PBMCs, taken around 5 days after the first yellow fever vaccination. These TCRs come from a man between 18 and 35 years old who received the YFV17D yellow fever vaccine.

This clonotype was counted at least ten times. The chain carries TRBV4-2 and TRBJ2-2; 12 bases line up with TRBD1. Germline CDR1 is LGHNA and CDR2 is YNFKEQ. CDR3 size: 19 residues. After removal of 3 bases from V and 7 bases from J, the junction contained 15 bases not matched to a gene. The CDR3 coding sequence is TGTGCCAGCAGCCACCTCTCAACCGGGACAGGGGGCCTTGTCGGGGAGCTGTTTTTT. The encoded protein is CASSHLSTGTGGLVGELFF.

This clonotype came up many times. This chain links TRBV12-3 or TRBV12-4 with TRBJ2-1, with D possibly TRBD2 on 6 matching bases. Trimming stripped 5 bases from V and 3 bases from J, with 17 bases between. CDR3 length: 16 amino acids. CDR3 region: CASSGGTGNLYNEQFF. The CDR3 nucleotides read TGTGCCAGCAGTGGGGGGACGGGAAATCTCTACAATGAGCAGTTCTTC.

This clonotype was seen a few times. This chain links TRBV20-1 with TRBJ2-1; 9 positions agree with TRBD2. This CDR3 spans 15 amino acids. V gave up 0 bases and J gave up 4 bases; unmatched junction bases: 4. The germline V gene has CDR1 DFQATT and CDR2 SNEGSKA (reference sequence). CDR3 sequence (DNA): TGCAGTGCTAGAGATCAGCGGGGGGTATACAATGAGCAGTTCTTC. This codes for CSARDQRGVYNEQFF.

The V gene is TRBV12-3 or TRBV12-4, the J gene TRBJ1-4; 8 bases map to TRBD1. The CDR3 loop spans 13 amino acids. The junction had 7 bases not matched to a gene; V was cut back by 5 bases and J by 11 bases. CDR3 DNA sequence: TGTGCCAGCAGTCCCGGACAGGGTTGGAAACTGTTTTTT. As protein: CASSPGQGWKLFF.

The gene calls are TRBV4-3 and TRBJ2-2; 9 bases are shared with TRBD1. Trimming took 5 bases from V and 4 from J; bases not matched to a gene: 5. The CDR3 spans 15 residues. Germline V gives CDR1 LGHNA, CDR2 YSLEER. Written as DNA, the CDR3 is TGCGCCAGCAGCGCAGGGACAGGGCGCACCGGGGAGCTGTTTTTT. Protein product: CASSAGTGRTGELFF.

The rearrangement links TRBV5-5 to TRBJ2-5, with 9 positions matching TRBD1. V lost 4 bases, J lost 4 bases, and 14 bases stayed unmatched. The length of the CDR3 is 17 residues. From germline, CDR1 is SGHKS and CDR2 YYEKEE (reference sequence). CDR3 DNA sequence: TGTGCCAGCAGCCCTGGGACAGGGCAGTCCTCTCGAGAGACCCAGTACTTC. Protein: CASSPGTGQSSRETQYF.

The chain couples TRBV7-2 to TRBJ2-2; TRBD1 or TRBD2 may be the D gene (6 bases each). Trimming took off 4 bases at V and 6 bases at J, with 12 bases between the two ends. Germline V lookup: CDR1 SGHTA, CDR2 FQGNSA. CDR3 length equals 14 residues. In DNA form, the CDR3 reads TGTGCCAGCAGCTGGAGGGGGGCGGCCGGGGAGCTGTTTTTT. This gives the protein CASSWRGAAGELFF.

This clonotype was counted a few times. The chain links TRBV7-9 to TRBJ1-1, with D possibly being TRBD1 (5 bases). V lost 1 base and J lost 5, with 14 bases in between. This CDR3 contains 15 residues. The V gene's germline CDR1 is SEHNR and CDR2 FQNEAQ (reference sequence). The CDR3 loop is CASSLGGTQATEAFF. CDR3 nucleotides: TGTGCCAGCAGCTTAGGAGGGACTCAGGCAACTGAAGCTTTCTTT. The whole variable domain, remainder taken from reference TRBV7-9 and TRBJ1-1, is DTGVSQNPRHKITKRGQNVTFRCDPISEHNRLYWYRQTLGQGPEFLTYFQNEAQLEKSRLLSDRFSAERPKGSFSTLEIQRTEQGDSAMYLCASSLGGTQATEAFFGQGTRLTVV.

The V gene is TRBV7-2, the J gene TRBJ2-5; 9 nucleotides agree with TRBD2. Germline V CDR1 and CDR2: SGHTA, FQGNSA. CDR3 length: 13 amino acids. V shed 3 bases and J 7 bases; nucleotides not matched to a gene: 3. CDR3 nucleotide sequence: TGTGCCAGCAGCTTCGAAGCGGGGGGGACCCAGTACTTC. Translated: CASSFEAGGTQYF.